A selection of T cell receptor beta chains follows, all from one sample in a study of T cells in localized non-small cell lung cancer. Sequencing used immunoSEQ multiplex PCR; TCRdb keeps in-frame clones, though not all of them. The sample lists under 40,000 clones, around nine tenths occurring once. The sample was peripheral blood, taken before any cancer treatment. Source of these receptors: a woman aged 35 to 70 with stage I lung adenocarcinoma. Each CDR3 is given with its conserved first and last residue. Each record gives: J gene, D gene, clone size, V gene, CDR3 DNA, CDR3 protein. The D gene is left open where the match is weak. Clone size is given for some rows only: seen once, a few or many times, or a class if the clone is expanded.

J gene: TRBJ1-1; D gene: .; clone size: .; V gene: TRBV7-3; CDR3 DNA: TGTGCCAGCAGCCTACTACAAGAACACACTGAAGCTTTCTTT; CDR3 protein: CASSLLQEHTEAFF
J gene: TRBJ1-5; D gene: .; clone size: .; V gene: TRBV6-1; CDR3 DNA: TGTGCCAGCAGTGAATTGTTCGGGGACACGAATCAGCCCCAGCATTTT; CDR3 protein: CASSELFGDTNQPQHF
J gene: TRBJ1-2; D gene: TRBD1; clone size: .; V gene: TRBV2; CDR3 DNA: TGTGCCAGCAGTGAACAAGGGGGCGATGACTATGGCTACACCTTC; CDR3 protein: CASSEQGGDDYGYTF
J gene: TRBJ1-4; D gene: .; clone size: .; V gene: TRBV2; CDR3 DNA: TGTGCCAGCGAAAGAGGGGGGACTGGGCAGTTTTTT; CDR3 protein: CASERGGTGQFF
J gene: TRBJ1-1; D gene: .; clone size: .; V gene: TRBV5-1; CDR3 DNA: TGCGCCAGCAGCTTAACGGGCAGCAACACTGAAGCTTTCTTT; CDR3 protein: CASSLTGSNTEAFF
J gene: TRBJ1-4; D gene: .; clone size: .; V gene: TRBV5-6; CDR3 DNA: TGTGCCAGCAGTTCCCCGGGATCCCTAGGTGAAAAACTGTTTTTT; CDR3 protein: CASSSPGSLGEKLFF
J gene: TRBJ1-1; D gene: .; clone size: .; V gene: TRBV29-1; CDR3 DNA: TGCAGCGTTGTTATGGCTGAAGCTTTCTTT; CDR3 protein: CSVVMAEAFF
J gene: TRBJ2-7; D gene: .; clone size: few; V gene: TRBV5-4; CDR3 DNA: TGTGCCAGCAGCTTGGCGGGGGCCAACTCCTACGAGCAGTACTTC; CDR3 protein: CASSLAGANSYEQYF
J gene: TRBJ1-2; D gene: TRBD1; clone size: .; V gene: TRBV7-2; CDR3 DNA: TGTGCCAGCAGCCAGCGAATAGGGGGCGGCTATGGCTACACCTTC; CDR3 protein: CASSQRIGGGYGYTF
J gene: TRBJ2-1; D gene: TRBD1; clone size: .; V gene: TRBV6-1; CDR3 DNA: TGTGCCAGCAGTGAAGTCGGGACAGGGGGCTTTTCTGAGCAGTTCTTC; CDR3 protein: CASSEVGTGGFSEQFF
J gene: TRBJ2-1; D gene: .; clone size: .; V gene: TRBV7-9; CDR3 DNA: TGTGCCAGCAGCCCCGTAGCGGCCTACAATGAGCAGTTCTTC; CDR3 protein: CASSPVAAYNEQFF
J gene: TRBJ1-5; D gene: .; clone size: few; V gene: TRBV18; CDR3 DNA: TGTGCCAGCTCACCGACGACGGGAGAGGGGCCCCAGCATTTT; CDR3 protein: CASSPTTGEGPQHF
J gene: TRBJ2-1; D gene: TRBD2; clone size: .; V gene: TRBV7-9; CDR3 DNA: TGTGCCAGCAGCTCTACCCAAGCGGGGGGTGGCAATGAGCAGTTCTTC; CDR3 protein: CASSSTQAGGGNEQFF
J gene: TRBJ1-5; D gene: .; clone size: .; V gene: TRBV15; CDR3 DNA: TGTGCCACCAGCAGAGCCAACAGTCTCAATCAGCCCCAGCATTTT; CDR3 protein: CATSRANSLNQPQHF
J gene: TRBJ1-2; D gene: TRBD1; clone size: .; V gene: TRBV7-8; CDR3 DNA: TGTGCCAGCAGCCCTGGGGGAGGGACAGGGTCTTACGGCTACACCTTC; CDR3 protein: CASSPGGGTGSYGYTF
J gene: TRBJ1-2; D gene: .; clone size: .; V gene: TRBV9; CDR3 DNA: TGTGCCAGCAGCGTAGACCGGGGGCGTCGATATGGCTACACCTTC; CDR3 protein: CASSVDRGRRYGYTF
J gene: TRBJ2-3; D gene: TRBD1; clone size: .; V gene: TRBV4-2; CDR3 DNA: TGTGCCAGCAGCCGAACGGACAGGGCTAGCACAGATACGCAGTATTTT; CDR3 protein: CASSRTDRASTDTQYF
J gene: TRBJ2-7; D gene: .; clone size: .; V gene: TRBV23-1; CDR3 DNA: TGCGCCAGCAGTCGGGCCGTAGCTAACTACGAGCAGTACTTC; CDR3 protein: CASSRAVANYEQYF
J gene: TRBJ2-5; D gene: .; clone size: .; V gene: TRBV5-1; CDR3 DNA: TGCGCCAGCAGCTTGGGCAGGGAAGAGACCCAGTACTTC; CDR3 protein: CASSLGREETQYF
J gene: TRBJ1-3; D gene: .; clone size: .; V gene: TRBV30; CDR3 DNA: TGTGCCTGGAGTGTACCTTGGGGAGTTAGGGTCTCTGGAAACACCATATATTTT; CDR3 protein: CAWSVPWGVRVSGNTIYF
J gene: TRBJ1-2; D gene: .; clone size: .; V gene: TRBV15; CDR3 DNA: TGTGCCACCAGCATAGTGCCAGGGTGTGGAAAGACCTATGGCTACACCTTC; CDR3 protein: CATSIVPGCGKTYGYTF
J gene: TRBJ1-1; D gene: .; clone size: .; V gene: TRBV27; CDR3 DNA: TGTGCCAGCTCCTGGGCAGGGAACACTGAAGCTTTCTTT; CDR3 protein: CASSWAGNTEAFF
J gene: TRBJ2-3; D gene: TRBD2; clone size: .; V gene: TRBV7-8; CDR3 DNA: TGTGCCAGCAGCTTAACTAGCGGGGGCACAGATACGCAGTATTTT; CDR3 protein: CASSLTSGGTDTQYF
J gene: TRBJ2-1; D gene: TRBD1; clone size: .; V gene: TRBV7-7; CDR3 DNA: TGTGCTAGCAGCTCAACAGGGGGCAGAGCCTACAATGAGCAGTTCTTC; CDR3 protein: CASSSTGGRAYNEQFF
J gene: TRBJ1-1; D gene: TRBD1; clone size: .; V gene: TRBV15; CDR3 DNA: TGTGCCACCAGCAGCCACAGGGGGCGGAACACTGAAGCTTTCTTT; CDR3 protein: CATSSHRGRNTEAFF